This entry concerns a single TCR beta chain. This CDR3 is 15 amino acids long. CDR1 and CDR2 (germline): MDHEN, SYDVKM. V was clipped by 5 bases and J by 1 base; unmatched bases: 7. The data derive from a study of blood T cell repertoires in COVID-19. About the study: Both acute and convalescent COVID-19 samples were obtained from the United States, Italy and Spain. The cDNA or gDNA used as material had been derived from T cells, B-cell-depleted T cells, or PBMCs.

As originally analysed: Estimated nucleated cell counts came from reference gene primer amplification. Generated by immunoSEQ multiplex PCR, the TCRdb table keeps only in-frame clones and is missing some. V and J calls and clone size are copied from that table; D and trimming were computed from the DNA. The sample lists about 250,000 clones, about nine tenths occurring once. The receptor was derived from a woman between 40 and 50 years old who had recovered from COVID-19. The chain uses TRBV28 and TRBJ1-1; 7 bases fit TRBD1. The sequenced material came from peripheral blood. CDR3 amino acids: CASSASTGENTEAFF. The CDR3 DNA reads as TGTGCCAGCAGTGCTTCCACAGGGGAGAACACTGAAGCTTTCTTT.